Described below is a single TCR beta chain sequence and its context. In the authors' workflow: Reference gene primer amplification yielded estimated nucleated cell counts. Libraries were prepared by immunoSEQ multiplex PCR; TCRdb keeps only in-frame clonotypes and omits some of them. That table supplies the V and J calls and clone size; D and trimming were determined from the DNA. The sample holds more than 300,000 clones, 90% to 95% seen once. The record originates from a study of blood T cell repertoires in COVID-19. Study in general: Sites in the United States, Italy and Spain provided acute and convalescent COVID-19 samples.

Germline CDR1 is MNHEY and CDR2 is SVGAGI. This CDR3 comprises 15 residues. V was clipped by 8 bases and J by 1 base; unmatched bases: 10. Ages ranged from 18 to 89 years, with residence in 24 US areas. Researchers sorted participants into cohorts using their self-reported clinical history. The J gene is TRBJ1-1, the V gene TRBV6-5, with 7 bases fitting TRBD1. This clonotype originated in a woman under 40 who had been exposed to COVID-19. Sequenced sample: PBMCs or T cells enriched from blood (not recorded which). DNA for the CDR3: TGTGCCAGCTTCACCGACAGGGCCCGGAACACTGAAGCTTTCTTT. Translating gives CASFTDRARNTEAFF.